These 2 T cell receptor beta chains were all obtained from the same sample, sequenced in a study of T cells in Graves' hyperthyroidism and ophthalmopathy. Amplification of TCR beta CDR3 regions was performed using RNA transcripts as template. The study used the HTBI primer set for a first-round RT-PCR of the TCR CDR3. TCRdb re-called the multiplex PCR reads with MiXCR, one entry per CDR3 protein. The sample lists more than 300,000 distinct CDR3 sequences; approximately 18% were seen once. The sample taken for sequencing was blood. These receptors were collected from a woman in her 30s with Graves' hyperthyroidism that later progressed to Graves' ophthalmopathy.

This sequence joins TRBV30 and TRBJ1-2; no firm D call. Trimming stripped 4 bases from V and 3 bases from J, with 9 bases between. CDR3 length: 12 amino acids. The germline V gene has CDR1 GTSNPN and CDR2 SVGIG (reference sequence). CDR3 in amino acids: CAWKYSHYGYTF. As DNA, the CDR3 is TGTGCCTGGAAATACAGCCACTATGGCTACACCTTC.

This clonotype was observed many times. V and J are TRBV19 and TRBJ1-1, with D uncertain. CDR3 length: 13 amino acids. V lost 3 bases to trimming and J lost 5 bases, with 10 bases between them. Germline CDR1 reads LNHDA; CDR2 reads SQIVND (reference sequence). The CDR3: CASSIGVRTEAFF. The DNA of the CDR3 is TGTGCCAGTAGTATCGGGGTGAGAACTGAAGCTTTCTTT.